This TCR beta chain was recovered during a study of blood T cell repertoires in COVID-19. TCRdb keeps only in-frame clones here, not all; method: immunoSEQ multiplex PCR. The sample records approximately 200,000 clones, 84% being singletons. Per germline, CDR1 LGHDT and CDR2 YNNKEL (reference sequence). The CDR3 has 21 amino acids. The V segment lost 2 bases and the J segment 2 bases; nucleotides outside the gene matches: 17. Sequenced input: peripheral blood. The genes are TRBV3-1 (or the pseudogene TRBV3-2) and TRBJ2-3, with 12 positions matching TRBD2. The sequence was collected from a woman aged 60 to 75 who had recovered from COVID-19. The CDR3 spells CASSQFHFRTSGVLPTDTQYF. In DNA form, the CDR3 reads TGTGCCAGCAGCCAATTCCATTTTAGGACTAGCGGGGTTCTTCCCACAGATACGCAGTATTTT.